This is a list of T cell receptor beta chains from one sample in a study of early T cells in non-severe SARS-CoV-2 infection. MiXCR was run by TCRdb on the 5' RACE reads, yielding one entry per CDR3 protein. The top ten clones hold about 6.1% of a sample with more than 75,000 distinct CDR3 sequences, 13% to 15% of them seen once. The material sequenced was whole blood. The source is an adult who was a healthcare worker with PCR-confirmed SARS-CoV-2 infection or an uninfected control (not recorded which). CDR3s include the opening cysteine and the closing phenylalanine or tryptophan. A clone size is listed for some rows: how often the clone was seen (once, few, many), or a class if it is expanded.

size | J | V | CDR3
few | TRBJ1-6 | TRBV7-9 | CASSGQGNSPLHF
few | TRBJ2-3 | TRBV6-2/TRBV6-3 | CASSLQGTTDTQYF
. | TRBJ2-3 | TRBV29-1 | CSVDIGDTQYF
few | TRBJ1-2 | TRBV27 | CASSSNWGLRGVYGYTF
. | TRBJ2-1 | TRBV7-8 | CASSLGQGWINEQFF
. | TRBJ2-7 | TRBV27 | CASSLHWGQYF
few | TRBJ2-6 | TRBV27 | CASRKGGSGANVLTF
many | TRBJ2-3 | TRBV9 | CASSHREGGTDTQYF
many | TRBJ1-1 | TRBV7-9 | CASSPTQAGVNTEAFF
few | TRBJ2-7 | TRBV29-1 | CSVAQTVKGEQYF
few | TRBJ1-3 | TRBV5-5 | CASSSAWSSGNTIYF
few | TRBJ2-2 | TRBV6-5 | CASSRGLAGGHTGELFF
. | TRBJ2-1 | TRBV12-3/TRBV12-4 | CASRPPGTGFNNEQFF
many | TRBJ2-7 | TRBV28 | CASSDVRDRGKYEQYF
few | TRBJ1-5 | TRBV6-1 | CASSEGQGNNQPQHF
. | TRBJ1-3 | TRBV20-1 | CSTMGPGNTIYF
few | TRBJ2-7 | TRBV19 | CASSEDRTAYEQYF
few | TRBJ2-1 | TRBV10-2 | CASSDVGLGTDNEQFF
. | TRBJ2-3 | TRBV2 | CASSELAADTQYF
once | TRBJ1-1 | TRBV27 | CASSAQGQGVEDSF
. | TRBJ2-1 | TRBV13 | CASSLEGDEQFF
. | TRBJ2-5 | TRBV6-2/TRBV6-3 | CASSYSTRGVFQETQYF
. | TRBJ1-3 | TRBV7-9 | CASSPRPTASGNTIYF
. | TRBJ2-1 | TRBV25-1 | CASSEFGGRQDEQFF
. | TRBJ2-3 | TRBV24-1 | CATSGAGSTDTQYF
few | TRBJ1-5 | TRBV21-1 | CASSKVYRNQPQHF
few | TRBJ1-2 | TRBV7-2 | CASSPGPSNYGYTF
. | TRBJ2-1 | TRBV20-1 | CSARSGGIHEQFF
. | TRBJ2-1 | TRBV5-4 | CASSLAGDRAVTFF
. | TRBJ2-2 | TRBV10-1 | CASTAGGDTGELFF
. | TRBJ1-2 | TRBV29-1 | CSVGQGALQGYTF